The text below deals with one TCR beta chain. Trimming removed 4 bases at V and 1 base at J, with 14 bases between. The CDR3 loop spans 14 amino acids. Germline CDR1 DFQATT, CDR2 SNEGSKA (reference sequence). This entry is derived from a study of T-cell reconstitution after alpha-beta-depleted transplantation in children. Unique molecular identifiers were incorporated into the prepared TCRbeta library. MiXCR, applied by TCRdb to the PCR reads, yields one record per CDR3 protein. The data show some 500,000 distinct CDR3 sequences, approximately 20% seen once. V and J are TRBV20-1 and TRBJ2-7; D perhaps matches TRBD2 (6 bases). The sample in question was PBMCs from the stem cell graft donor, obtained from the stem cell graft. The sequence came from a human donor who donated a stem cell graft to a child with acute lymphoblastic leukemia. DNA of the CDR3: TGCAGTGCTACCCCTAGCGCCTTTTCCTACGAGCAGTACTTC. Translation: CSATPSAFSYEQYF.